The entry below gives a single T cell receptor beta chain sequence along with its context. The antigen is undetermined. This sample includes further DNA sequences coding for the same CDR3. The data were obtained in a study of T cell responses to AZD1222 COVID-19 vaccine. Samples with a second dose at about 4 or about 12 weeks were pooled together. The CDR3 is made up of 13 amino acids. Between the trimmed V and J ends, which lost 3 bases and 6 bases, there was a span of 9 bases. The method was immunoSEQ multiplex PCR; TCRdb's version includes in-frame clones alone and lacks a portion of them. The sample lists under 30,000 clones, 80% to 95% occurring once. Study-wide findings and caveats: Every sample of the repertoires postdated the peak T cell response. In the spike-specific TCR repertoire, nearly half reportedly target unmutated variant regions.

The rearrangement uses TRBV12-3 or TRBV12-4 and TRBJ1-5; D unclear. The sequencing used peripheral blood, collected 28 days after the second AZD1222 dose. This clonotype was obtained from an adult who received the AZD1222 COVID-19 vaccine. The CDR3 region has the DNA TGTGCCAGCAGTTTTAGGGTTGGTCAGCCCCAGCATTTT. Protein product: CASSFRVGQPQHF.